The 24 T cell receptor beta chains below all came from one sample that was sequenced in a study of T cell responses to AZD1222 COVID-19 vaccine. The data were produced by immunoSEQ multiplex PCR, yet TCRdb's version contains in-frame clones alone and is incomplete. The data hold 85,000 to 90,000 clones, with under 95% observed a single time. The sample in question was peripheral blood, obtained on day 0 of MenACWY control vaccination. These receptors were collected from an adult in good health.

The chain couples TRBV10-2 to TRBJ1-5, with D possibly being TRBD1 (6 bases). The CDR3 runs 14 residues. The germline CDR1 and CDR2 sequences are WSHSY and SAAADI. V gave up 4 bases and J gave up 7 bases, with 14 bases separating them. The CDR3, as DNA: TGCGCCAGCAGTGGCTCAGGGGATCAACAGCCCCAGCATTTT. Protein sequence: CASSGSGDQQPQHF.

The chain recombines TRBV18 with TRBJ2-5; no reliable D call. V dropped 0 bases and J dropped 5 bases, with 13 bases sitting between them. Germline CDR1 is KGHSH and CDR2 is LQKENI. The CDR3 is 15 residues long. Here the CDR3 reads CASSPPSQTDETQYF. In nucleotides, the CDR3 is TGTGCCAGCTCACCACCGAGTCAGACCGACGAGACCCAGTACTTC.

This clone occurred once. Here the CDR3 reads CASSIQLQQGEKLFF. DNA of the CDR3: TGTGCCAGCTCGATCCAGCTACAACAAGGTGAAAAACTGTTTTTT. The rearrangement links TRBV6-5 to TRBJ1-4; D gene ambiguous. V lost 8 bases and J 7 bases, leaving 20 bases between the germline ends. CDR3 length: 15 residues. Germline V lookup: CDR1 MNHEY, CDR2 SVGAGI.

The chain has TRBV5-6 and TRBJ2-3; TRBD1 is a possible D gene (6 bases). The CDR3 loop spans 13 amino acids. Per germline, CDR1 SGHDT and CDR2 YYEEEE. V lost 4 bases to trimming and J lost 4 bases, with 10 bases between them. The CDR3 coding sequence is TGTGCCAGCAGCCCACAGGGAGCAGATACGCAGTATTTT. Amino acids: CASSPQGADTQYF.

J is TRBJ1-1 and V is TRBV19; D gene uncertain. V gave up 4 bases and J gave up 1 base, with 7 bases separating them. The CDR3 runs to 13 residues. Germline V gives CDR1 LNHDA, CDR2 SQIVND (reference sequence). CDR3 protein: CASSTAANTEAFF. In DNA, the CDR3 is TGTGCCAGTAGTACTGCGGCGAACACTGAAGCTTTCTTT.

The chain uses TRBV6-2 or TRBV6-3 and TRBJ1-1, with D hard to call. The germline V gene encodes CDR1 MNHEY and CDR2 SVGEGT. CDR3 length: 16 amino acids. The V end was cut by 2 bases, the J end by 1 base, with 14 bases between. The CDR3 protein is CASSYPIGLPNTEAFF. CDR3 nucleotides: TGTGCCAGCAGTTACCCGATCGGGCTTCCGAACACTGAAGCTTTCTTT.

The V call is TRBV18, the J call TRBJ2-4; D is uncertain. Germline CDR1 reads KGHSH; CDR2 reads LQKENI. Trimming shortened V by 3 bases and J by 6 bases, and 9 bases separated the two germline ends. There are 13 residues in the CDR3. In nucleotides, the CDR3 is TGTGCCAGCTCACCGGACCAAGGAAACATTCAGTACTTC. Translating it yields CASSPDQGNIQYF.

The chain recombines TRBV27 with TRBJ2-6; no definite D call. CDR1 MNHEY and CDR2 SMNVEV come from the germline V gene (reference sequence). Trimming took 6 bases from V and 0 from J, leaving 9 bases between them. CDR3 length: 15 residues. CDR3 region: CASRDLTSGANVLTF. The CDR3, as DNA: TGTGCCAGCAGGGATTTAACCTCTGGGGCCAACGTCCTGACTTTC. The complete variable domain, with remaining parts taken from reference TRBV27 and TRBJ2-6, reads EAQVTQNPRYLITVTGKKLTVTCSQNMNHEYMSWYRQDPGLGLRQIYYSMNVEVTDKGDVPEGYKVSRKEKRNFPLILESPSPNQTSLYFCASRDLTSGANVLTFGAGSRLTVL.

The chain employs TRBV11-2 and TRBJ2-4, with 12 bases fitting TRBD2. The CDR3 is 17 amino acids. The ends lost 5 bases at V and 7 bases at J; junction bases unmatched: 12. Germline-derived CDR1 and CDR2 are SGHAT and FQNNGV. The CDR3: CASSHPASGGAVNIQYF. CDR3 DNA sequence: TGTGCCAGCAGCCACCCTGCTAGCGGGGGGGCGGTGAACATTCAGTACTTC.

V is TRBV18 and J is TRBJ1-1; 8 bases fit TRBD1. The CDR3 has 13 amino acids. Unmatched junction bases numbered 5, after V lost 6 bases and J lost 5 bases. Per the germline V gene, CDR1 is KGHSH and CDR2 is LQKENI. CDR3 sequence reads: CASSRTGSTEAFF. The CDR3 bases are TGTGCCAGCTCGAGGACAGGGTCGACTGAAGCTTTCTTT. Full variable domain (rest looked up from reference TRBV18 and TRBJ1-1): NAGVMQNPRHLVRRRGQEARLRCSPMKGHSHVYWYRQLPEEGLKFMVYLQKENIIDESGMPKERFSAEFPKEGPSILRIQQVVRGDSAAYFCASSRTGSTEAFFGQGTRLTVV.

The chain carries TRBV14 and TRBJ1-1; no reliable D call. Germline V lookup: CDR1 SGHDN, CDR2 FVKESK. The CDR3 has 14 residues. The V gene lost 3 bases and the J gene lost 0 bases, with 8 bases spanning the gap. The CDR3 sequence is CASSQAALNTEAFF. For the CDR3, the DNA is TGTGCCAGCAGCCAGGCGGCCTTGAACACTGAAGCTTTCTTT.

The gene calls are TRBV6-1 and TRBJ1-6; D unresolved. V lost 3 bases to trimming and J lost 6 bases, with 9 bases between them. The CDR3 length is 14 residues. Per the germline V gene, CDR1 is MNHNS and CDR2 is SASEGT. DNA for the CDR3: TGTGCCAGCAGTGACCGACCCCCTAATTCACCCCTCCACTTT. Its protein is CASSDRPPNSPLHF.

The gene calls are TRBV7-2 and TRBJ2-3; TRBD2 aligns across 7 bases. V dropped 1 base and J dropped 2; count of bases not matched to a gene: 3. The CDR3 has 15 amino acids. Germline CDR1 is SGHTA and CDR2 is FQGNSA. Here the CDR3 DNA reads TGTGCCAGCAGCTTAGACGGGGGGAACACAGATACGCAGTATTTT. Translation: CASSLDGGNTDTQYF.

This clone was counted a few times. The chain combines TRBV5-1 with TRBJ1-6, with TRBD1 as a possible D gene (6 bases). Germline V CDR1 and CDR2: SGHRS, YFSETQ. This CDR3 contains 16 residues. The germline V and J ends were trimmed by 4 bases and 9 bases, with 20 bases remaining between them. The CDR3 protein is CASSAGLQGRGSPLHF. For the CDR3, the DNA is TGCGCCAGCAGCGCCGGATTACAGGGTAGGGGTTCACCCCTCCACTTT. The whole variable domain, remainder taken from reference TRBV5-1 and TRBJ1-6, is KAGVTQTPRYLIKTRGQQVTLSCSPISGHRSVSWYQQTPGQGLQFLFEYFSETQRNKGNFPGRFSGRQFSNSRSEMNVSTLELGDSALYLCASSAGLQGRGSPLHFGNGTRLTVT.

This clone occurred a few times. J is TRBJ1-5 and V is TRBV4-2; tentatively, D is TRBD1 (5 bases). Between the trimmed V and J ends, which lost 0 bases and 2 bases, there was a span of 5 bases. This CDR3 is 14 amino acids long. CDR1 is LGHNA and CDR2 is YNFKEQ in the germline V gene. The CDR3 region has the DNA TGTGCCAGCAGCCAAGACAGGGGCAATCAGCCCCAGCATTTT. Protein product: CASSQDRGNQPQHF.

The rearrangement uses TRBV5-1 and TRBJ2-7; D gene ambiguous. CDR1 SGHRS and CDR2 YFSETQ come from the germline V gene. CDR3 length equals 12 residues. Trimming took off 0 bases at V and 4 bases at J, with 5 bases between the two ends. Written as DNA, the CDR3 is TGCGCCAGCAGCTTGGGCACGTACGAGCAGTACTTC. Residues: CASSLGTYEQYF.

J is TRBJ1-1 and V is TRBV2; the D gene is possibly TRBD1 (5 bases). This CDR3 comprises 15 residues. The V gene lost 6 bases and the J gene lost 2 bases, with 16 bases spanning the gap. Germline V gene sequence: CDR1 SNHLY, CDR2 FYNNEI. The CDR3 sequence is CASRGPGRDNTEAFF. For the CDR3, the DNA is TGTGCCAGCAGAGGGCCGGGACGTGATAACACTGAAGCTTTCTTT.

The chain is built from TRBV4-3 and TRBJ1-5; D is unresolved. The CDR3 runs 14 residues. CDR1 is LGHNA, CDR2 YSLEER, per germline. Trimming took off 0 bases at V and 7 bases at J, with 10 bases between the two ends. The CDR3 nucleotides are TGCGCCAGCAGCCAAGATGCGGGCGTACAGCCCCAGCATTTT. It specifies CASSQDAGVQPQHF.

The rearrangement links TRBV2 to TRBJ1-2, with a weak D call TRBD1 (6 bases). Germline loops: CDR1 SNHLY, CDR2 FYNNEI. V lost 5 bases to trimming and J lost 9 bases, with 13 bases between them. The CDR3 length is 12 residues. The CDR3 DNA reads as TGTGCCAGCAGTATTAGGACAGAAAGCTACACCTTC. Translated: CASSIRTESYTF.

This chain connects TRBV4-2 to TRBJ1-1; D uncertain. CDR1 is LGHNA and CDR2 is YNFKEQ in the germline V gene. The V and J ends lost 0 bases and 0 bases respectively, with 2 bases between them. CDR3 length: 13 amino acids. The CDR3 is CASSQEMNTEAFF. The CDR3 nucleotides are TGTGCCAGCAGCCAAGAAATGAACACTGAAGCTTTCTTT.

The CDR3 sequence is CASSLGQGNSEQYF. CDR3 DNA sequence: TGCGCCAGCAGCTTAGGGCAGGGTAATTCCGAGCAGTACTTC. The rearrangement links TRBV5-1 to TRBJ2-7, with TRBD1 as a possible D gene (5 bases). Germline V gives CDR1 SGHRS, CDR2 YFSETQ. This CDR3 is 14 amino acids long. V lost 2 bases and J 6 bases, leaving 15 bases between the germline ends.

The V and J genes are TRBV12-3 or TRBV12-4 and TRBJ1-1; D ambiguous. The CDR3 spans 11 residues. V shed 3 bases and J shed 8 bases, with 7 bases lying between them. Here the CDR3 DNA reads TGTGCCAGCAGTTTTCTGGCAGAAGCTTTCTTT. The encoded protein is CASSFLAEAFF.

The chain is built from TRBV3-1 (or the pseudogene TRBV3-2) and TRBJ1-5, with D possibly being TRBD1 (5 bases). From germline, CDR1 is LGHDT and CDR2 YNNKEL (reference sequence). There are 14 residues in the CDR3. Trimming pared 0 bases from V and 10 bases from J, leaving 13 bases between. The CDR3 here is CASSQEGLRGPQHF. For the CDR3, the DNA is TGTGCCAGCAGCCAAGAGGGACTGAGGGGCCCCCAGCATTTT.

J is TRBJ2-5 and V is TRBV29-1, with D maybe TRBD1 (5 bases). V lost 6 bases, J lost 5 bases, and 10 bases lay in between. CDR3 length equals 11 residues. Germline CDR1 is SQVTM and CDR2 is ANQGSEA. The CDR3 sequence: CSVRPGETQYF. CDR3 coding DNA: TGCAGCGTACGACCAGGGGAGACCCAGTACTTC.